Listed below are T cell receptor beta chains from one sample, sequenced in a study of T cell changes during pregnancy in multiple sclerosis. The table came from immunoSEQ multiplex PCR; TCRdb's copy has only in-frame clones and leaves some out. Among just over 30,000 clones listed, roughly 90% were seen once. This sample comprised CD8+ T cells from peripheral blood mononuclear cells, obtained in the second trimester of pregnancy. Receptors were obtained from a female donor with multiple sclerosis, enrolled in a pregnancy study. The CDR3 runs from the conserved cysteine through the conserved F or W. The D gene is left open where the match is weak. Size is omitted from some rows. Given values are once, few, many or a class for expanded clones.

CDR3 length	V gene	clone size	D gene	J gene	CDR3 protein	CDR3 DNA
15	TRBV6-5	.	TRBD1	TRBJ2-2	CASSPTGANTGELFF	TGTGCCAGCAGTCCGACAGGGGCTAACACCGGGGAGCTGTTTTTT
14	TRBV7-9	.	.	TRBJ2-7	CASTVGVGVYEQYF	TGTGCCAGCACCGTAGGGGTTGGGGTCTACGAGCAGTACTTC
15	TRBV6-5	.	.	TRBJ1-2	CASSYGEGLNYGYTF	TGTGCCAGCAGTTATGGTGAGGGACTTAACTATGGCTACACCTTC
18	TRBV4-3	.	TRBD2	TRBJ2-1	CASSHGTSGSWAYNEQFF	TGCGCCAGCAGCCACGGGACTAGCGGGAGCTGGGCCTACAATGAGCAGTTCTTC
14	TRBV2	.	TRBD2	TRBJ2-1	CASSDLGLAREQFF	TGTGCCAGCAGTGATCTTGGACTAGCAAGGGAGCAGTTCTTC
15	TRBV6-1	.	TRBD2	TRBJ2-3	CASSGAGGLADTQYF	TGTGCCAGCAGTGGAGCGGGAGGGTTGGCAGATACGCAGTATTTT
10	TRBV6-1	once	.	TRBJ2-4	CASSDYIQYF	TGTGCCAGCAGTGACTACATTCAGTACTTC
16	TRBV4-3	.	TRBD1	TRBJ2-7	CASSQESADRAYEQYF	TGCGCCAGCAGCCAAGAATCGGCGGACAGGGCCTACGAGCAGTACTTC
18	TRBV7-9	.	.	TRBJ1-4	CASSSSIRGRGRDEKLFF	TGTGCCAGCAGCTCGAGTATTAGGGGGAGGGGAAGGGATGAAAAACTGTTTTTT
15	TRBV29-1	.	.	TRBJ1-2	CSVVLESGEGYGYTF	TGCAGCGTTGTCCTCGAATCGGGAGAGGGCTATGGCTACACCTTC
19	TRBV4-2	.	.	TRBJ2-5	CASSQDMASRLSSWETQYF	TGTGCCAGCAGCCAAGATATGGCTAGTCGTCTGAGCAGCTGGGAGACCCAGTACTTC
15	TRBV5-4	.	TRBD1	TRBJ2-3	CASSSGTGGKDTQYF	TGTGCCAGCAGCTCCGGGACAGGGGGAAAGGATACGCAGTATTTT
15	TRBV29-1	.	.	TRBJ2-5	CSAINRETIQETQYF	TGCAGCGCCATAAACAGGGAGACAATCCAAGAGACCCAGTACTTC
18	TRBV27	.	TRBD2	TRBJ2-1	CASSLQSRREIFTNEQFF	TGTGCCAGCAGTCTCCAAAGTAGGCGGGAGATTTTCACCAATGAGCAGTTCTTC
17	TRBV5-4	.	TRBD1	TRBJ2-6	CASSPGTGYSGANVLTF	TGTGCCAGCAGCCCCGGGACAGGGTACTCTGGGGCCAACGTCCTGACTTTC
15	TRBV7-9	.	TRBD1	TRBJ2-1	CASSARWTGKNEQFF	TGTGCCAGCAGCGCAAGGTGGACAGGGAAGAATGAGCAGTTCTTC
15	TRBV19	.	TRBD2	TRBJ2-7	CASSMTASGSYEQYF	TGTGCCAGTAGTATGACGGCTAGCGGGAGCTACGAGCAGTACTTC
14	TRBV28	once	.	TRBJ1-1	CASSLAGLVTEAFF	TGTGCCAGCAGTTTGGCGGGGCTGGTCACTGAAGCTTTCTTT
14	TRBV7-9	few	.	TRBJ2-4	CASSLAQGTSIQYF	TGTGCCAGCAGCTTAGCCCAGGGTACGAGTATTCAGTACTTC
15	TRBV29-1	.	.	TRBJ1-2	CSVEGTEAQNYGYTF	TGCAGCGTTGAAGGGACGGAGGCCCAGAACTATGGCTACACCTTC
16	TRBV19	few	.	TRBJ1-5	CASSIGHTGFFQPQHF	TGTGCCAGTAGTATAGGCCATACAGGGTTCTTTCAGCCCCAGCATTTT
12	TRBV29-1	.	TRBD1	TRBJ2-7	CSVTGTDYEQYF	TGCAGCGTGACAGGGACAGACTACGAGCAGTACTTC
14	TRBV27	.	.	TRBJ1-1	CASSSDTQATEAFF	TGTGCCAGCAGTTCCGACACCCAGGCAACTGAAGCTTTCTTT
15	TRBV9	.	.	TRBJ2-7	CASSVGGSPSYEQYF	TGTGCCAGCAGCGTAGGTGGGAGCCCCTCCTACGAGCAGTACTTC
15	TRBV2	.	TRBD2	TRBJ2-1	CASTLGTSGVNEQFF	TGTGCCAGCACCCTAGGGACTAGCGGGGTTAATGAGCAGTTCTTC
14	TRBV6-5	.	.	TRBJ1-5	CASSYSGGHQPQHF	TGTGCCAGCAGTTACTCCGGGGGACATCAGCCCCAGCATTTT
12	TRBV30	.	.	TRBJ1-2	CAWKGIDYGYTF	TGTGCCTGGAAGGGGATCGACTATGGCTACACCTTC
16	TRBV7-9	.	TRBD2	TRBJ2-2	CASRIELAELTGELFF	TGTGCCAGCAGGATCGAACTAGCGGAGCTCACCGGGGAGCTGTTTTTT
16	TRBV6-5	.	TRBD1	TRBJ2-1	CASSLSSGQGVNEQFF	TGTGCCAGCAGTTTATCTTCGGGACAGGGGGTAAATGAGCAGTTCTTC
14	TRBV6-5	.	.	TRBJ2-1	CASSPDGTSGEQFF	TGTGCCAGCAGTCCAGACGGGACTTCGGGTGAGCAGTTCTTC
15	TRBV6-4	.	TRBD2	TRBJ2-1	CASSALAGAANEQFF	TGTGCCAGCAGTGCCCTAGCGGGAGCAGCCAATGAGCAGTTCTTC
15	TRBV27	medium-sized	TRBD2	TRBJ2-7	CASHTLTSGSYEQYF	TGTGCCAGCCATACTCTAACTAGCGGGAGCTACGAGCAGTACTTC
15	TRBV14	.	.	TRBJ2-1	CASSQDRTSYNEQFF	TGTGCCAGCAGCCAAGATCGGACAAGTTACAATGAGCAGTTCTTC
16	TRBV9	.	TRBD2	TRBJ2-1	CASSVRSGSSYNEQFF	TGTGCCAGCAGCGTCCGGAGCGGGAGTTCCTACAATGAGCAGTTCTTC
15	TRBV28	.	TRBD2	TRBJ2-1	CASSFEREANYEQFF	TGTGCCAGCAGTTTCGAGCGGGAGGCCAACTATGAGCAGTTCTTC
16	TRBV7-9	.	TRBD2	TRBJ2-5	CASSRSGLAVWETQYF	TGTGCCAGCAGCCGTTCGGGACTAGCGGTTTGGGAGACCCAGTACTTC
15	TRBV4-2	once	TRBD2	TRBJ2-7	CASSQEAGGSYEQYF	TGTGCCAGCAGCCAAGAAGCGGGAGGGTCCTACGAGCAGTACTTC
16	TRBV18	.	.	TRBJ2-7	CASSPEWMGRGSEQYF	TGTGCCAGCTCACCAGAATGGATGGGCAGGGGTTCCGAGCAGTACTTC